A single sample gave rise to the 18 T cell receptor beta chains below, sequenced in a study of spatial heterogeneity in lung cancer (dated by TCRdb to about 2019). No antigen is known for these receptors. The protocol used for the library was 5' RACE. The sequencer was a NextSeq 500. TCRdb applied fastp at Q25 and MiXCR to the public reads, then kept only in-frame beta chains. Records with the same CDR3 protein are collapsed into one entry carrying the most frequent genes and DNA. This sample holds 5,000 to 6,000 distinct CDR3 sequences; approximately 7% were observed only once. Together, the top ten hold approximately 20% of the sample. The meaning of the sample's time point label: sample taken at primary tumor resection. What the work shows at the level of the full study, not this receptor alone: The tumor nonsynonymous mutation count correlated with the number of expanded alpha and beta TCRs within the tumor.

The sequenced sample was lung tumor tissue, obtained at surgery. The receptors were gathered from a male donor with early-stage non-small cell lung cancer.

The sample holds many counts of this clonotype. The rearrangement joins TRBV7-9 to TRBJ1-2; D gene unclear. V lost 4 bases, J lost 1 base, and 19 bases lay in between. Germline V gives CDR1 SEHNR, CDR2 FQNEAQ (reference sequence). The CDR3 has 17 residues. The CDR3 nucleotides are TGTGCCAGCAGCTCCCTAGAAGATCCGAGGAGTAACTATGGCTACACCTTC. It is translated as CASSSLEDPRSNYGYTF.

This clonotype is labeled medium-sized. The rearrangement uses TRBV6-2 or TRBV6-3 and TRBJ2-1; no clear D gene. The germline V and J ends were trimmed by 6 bases and 0 bases, with 9 bases remaining between them. Per germline, CDR1 MNHEY and CDR2 SVGEGT. The CDR3 is made up of 14 amino acids. The CDR3 protein is CASRDLSSYNEQFF. The DNA of the CDR3 is TGTGCCAGCAGGGACCTGAGCTCCTACAATGAGCAGTTCTTC.

In this sample, this clonotype is medium-sized (0.01 to 0.1%). J is TRBJ1-4 and V is TRBV5-1; 10 bases align to TRBD1. V lost 2 bases to trimming and J lost 8 bases; unmatched junction nucleotides: 3. The germline gives CDR1 SGHRS, CDR2 YFSETQ. This CDR3 region has 14 residues. The CDR3 reads CASSFDRGQEKLFF. As DNA, the CDR3 is TGCGCCAGCAGCTTTGACAGGGGGCAAGAAAAACTGTTTTTT.

This clonotype was picked up many times. The chain couples TRBV20-1 to TRBJ1-2; no clear D gene. The CDR3 loop spans 13 amino acids. Trimming removed 0 bases from V and 2 bases from J, with 7 bases in between. Germline lookup yields CDR1 DFQATT and CDR2 SNEGSKA (reference sequence). The CDR3 loop reads CSAREWSNYGYTF. CDR3 coding DNA: TGCAGTGCTAGAGAGTGGTCAAACTATGGCTACACCTTC.

This clonotype was counted many times. V is TRBV7-2 and J is TRBJ1-5; tentatively, D is TRBD1 (6 bases). Looked up from germline, CDR1 is SGHTA and CDR2 is FQGNSA. The CDR3 runs 15 residues. The V end lost 5 bases, the J end lost 6 bases, and 17 bases lay between the germline ends. The CDR3 coding sequence is TGTGCCAGCAGCCCGACACAGGGAAAGGGTCAGCCCCAGCATTTT. Its protein is CASSPTQGKGQPQHF.

This clonotype occurred many times. The CDR3 protein is CASSMAEGGYNEQFF. The CDR3 DNA reads as TGTGCCAGTAGTATGGCGGAGGGAGGCTACAATGAGCAGTTCTTC. This chain links TRBV19 with TRBJ2-1; D perhaps matches TRBD2 (6 bases). This CDR3 region has 15 residues. Germline values: CDR1 LNHDA, CDR2 SQIVND (reference sequence). The V end was cut by 3 bases, the J end by 3 bases, with 12 bases between.

This clonotype was seen ten or more times. The CDR3 sequence: CASTRESNTGELFF. The CDR3 coding sequence is TGTGCCAGCACGCGGGAGAGCAACACCGGGGAGCTGTTTTTT. This chain connects TRBV7-2 to TRBJ2-2; 7 nucleotides line up with TRBD2. The junction had 4 bases not matched to a gene; V was cut back by 7 bases and J by 2 bases. The length of the CDR3 is 14 residues. CDR1 and CDR2 (germline): SGHTA, FQGNSA. Drawing the rest from reference TRBV7-2 and TRBJ2-2, the complete variable domain is GAGVSQSPSNKVTEKGKDVELRCDPISGHTALYWYRQSLGQGLEFLIYFQGNSAPDKSGLPSDRFSAERTGGSVSTLTIQRTQQEDSAVYLCASTRESNTGELFFGEGSRLTVL.

The table lists this clonotype with many counts. The CDR3: CATSSGASSGNTIYF. In nucleotides, the CDR3 is TGTGCCACCAGCAGTGGGGCCAGCTCTGGAAACACCATATATTTT. The chain recombines TRBV15 with TRBJ1-3, with D perhaps TRBD1 (5 bases). V lost 3 bases, J lost 0 bases, and 9 bases lay in between. The length of the CDR3 is 15 residues. CDR1 is LNHNV, CDR2 YYDKDF, per germline (reference sequence).

This clonotype was recorded at least ten times. The V call is TRBV19, the J call TRBJ1-2, with D perhaps matching TRBD1 (5 bases). The CDR3 contains 12 residues. The germline V and J ends were trimmed by 2 bases and 5 bases, with 6 bases remaining between them. The V gene's germline CDR1 is LNHDA and CDR2 SQIVND (reference sequence). The CDR3 loop is CASSIKGYGYTF. The CDR3 coding sequence is TGTGCCAGTAGTATAAAGGGGTATGGCTACACCTTC.

This clonotype is classed as medium-sized. The V call is TRBV11-2, the J call TRBJ1-2, with D possibly TRBD1 on 5 matching bases. Trimming pared 5 bases from V and 4 bases from J, leaving 14 bases between. Germline assignment: CDR1 SGHAT and CDR2 FQNNGV. The length of the CDR3 is 14 residues. The CDR3 nucleotides read TGTGCCAGCAGCCTAGGGGCAGGGCGCTATGGCTACACCTTC. Residues: CASSLGAGRYGYTF. Together with reference TRBV11-2 and TRBJ1-2, the CDR3 gives the full variable domain: EAGVAQSPRYKIIEKRQSVAFWCNPISGHATLYWYQQILGQGPKLLIQFQNNGVVDDSQLPKDRFSAERLKGVDSTLKIQPAKLEDSAVYLCASSLGAGRYGYTFGSGTRLTVV.

This clonotype was seen repeatedly, ten times or more. This chain joins TRBV6-5 and TRBJ1-2; D is perhaps TRBD1 (6 bases). V lost 0 bases to trimming and J lost 7 bases, with 12 bases between them. Germline assignment: CDR1 MNHEY and CDR2 SVGAGI. The CDR3 runs to 14 residues. For the CDR3, the DNA is TGTGCCAGCAGTTACTCGCGAGGGGGTAGTGGCTACACCTTC. It codes for CASSYSRGGSGYTF.

At least ten counts were recorded for this clonotype. The chain links TRBV5-8 to TRBJ2-3; the D gene is possibly TRBD2 (6 bases). Trimming took 0 bases from V and 0 from J, leaving 14 bases between them. The CDR3 runs 17 residues. CDR1 is SGHTS and CDR2 is YDEGEE in the germline V gene. Written as DNA, the CDR3 is TGTGCCAGCAGCTTGGGATCACTAGCTATGAGCACAGATACGCAGTATTTT. Translating gives CASSLGSLAMSTDTQYF.

The rearrangement joins TRBV9 to TRBJ2-3; 14 bases match TRBD2. The J segment lost 6 bases and the V segment lost 0 bases, leaving 6 bases of the junction unmatched. The CDR3 consists of 17 residues. CDR1 is SGDLS, CDR2 YYNGEE, per germline. CDR3 bases: TGTGCCAGCAGCGTAGGAGGACTAGCGGGAGGATTGGATACGCAGTATTTT. It yields the protein CASSVGGLAGGLDTQYF.

This clonotype was counted at least ten times. This chain connects TRBV11-2 to TRBJ2-1; 9 nucleotides match TRBD1. The ends lost 5 bases at V and 6 bases at J; junction bases unmatched: 11. The germline CDR1 and CDR2 sequences are SGHAT and FQNNGV. The CDR3 loop spans 16 amino acids. For the CDR3, the DNA is TGTGCCAGCAGCCTTACAGGGGGCGTTCGGGTCAATGAGCAGTTCTTC. The encoded protein is CASSLTGGVRVNEQFF.

At least ten counts were recorded for this clonotype. The V and J genes are TRBV14 and TRBJ2-1; D is undetermined. Trimming shortened V by 3 bases and J by 5 bases, and 8 bases separated the two germline ends. Germline V lookup: CDR1 SGHDN, CDR2 FVKESK. CDR3 length equals 13 residues. This CDR3 reads CASSQRIHNEQFF. The CDR3 bases are TGTGCCAGCAGCCAGAGAATCCACAATGAGCAGTTCTTC.

V usage is TRBV4-2 and J usage is TRBJ2-7; D gene uncertain. V was clipped by 0 bases and J by 9 bases, with 12 bases between them. The CDR3 sequence is 13 residues long. Looked up from germline, CDR1 is LGHNA and CDR2 is YNFKEQ. The CDR3 region has the DNA TGTGCCAGCAGCCAAGATATTTGGAGATGGCAGTACTTC. Protein sequence: CASSQDIWRWQYF.

V gene TRBV27 combines with J gene TRBJ2-3; TRBD2 matches at 8 bases. The V and J ends lost 8 bases and 2 bases, in that order; junction bases with no gene match: 6. This CDR3 contains 14 residues. Germline CDR1 and CDR2: MNHEY and SMNVEV (reference sequence). This CDR3 is CASGYSGATDTQYF. CDR3 DNA sequence: TGTGCCAGCGGTTATAGCGGGGCCACAGATACGCAGTATTTT.

The table lists this clonotype with many counts. DNA for the CDR3: TGTGCCACCAGTGATTCCCTGGAGCAGTTCTTC. Its translation is CATSDSLEQFF. The gene calls are TRBV24-1 and TRBJ2-1; D unclear. Trimming left V 2 bases short and J 10 bases short, with 5 bases between. The CDR3 has 11 residues. Germline CDR1 reads KGHDR; CDR2 reads SFDVKD.